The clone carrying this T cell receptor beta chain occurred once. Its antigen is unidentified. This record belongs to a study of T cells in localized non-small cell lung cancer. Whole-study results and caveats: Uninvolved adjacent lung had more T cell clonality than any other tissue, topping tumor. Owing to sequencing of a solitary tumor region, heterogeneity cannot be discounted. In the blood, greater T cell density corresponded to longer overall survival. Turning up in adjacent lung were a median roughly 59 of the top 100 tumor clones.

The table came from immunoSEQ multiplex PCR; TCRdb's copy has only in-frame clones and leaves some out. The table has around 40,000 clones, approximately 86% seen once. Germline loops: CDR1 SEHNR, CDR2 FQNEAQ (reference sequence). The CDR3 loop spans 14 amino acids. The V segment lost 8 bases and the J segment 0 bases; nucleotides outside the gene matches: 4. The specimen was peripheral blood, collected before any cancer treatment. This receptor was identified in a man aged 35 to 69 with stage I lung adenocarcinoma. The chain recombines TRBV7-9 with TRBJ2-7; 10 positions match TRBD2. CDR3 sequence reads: CASGSSGSSYEQYF. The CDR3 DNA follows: TGTGCCAGCGGGTCTAGCGGGAGCTCCTACGAGCAGTACTTC.